The rows below give T cell receptor beta chains drawn from one sample of a study of OX40 agonist ivuxolimab in advanced cancers. Sequencing used immunoSEQ multiplex PCR; TCRdb keeps in-frame clones, though not all of them. There are about 50,000 clones in the sample; 90% to 95% occur only once, and 24% lies in the top ten. Sample: CD4+ or CD8+ T cells sorted from blood, taken in a trial of the OX40 agonist ivuxolimab. The receptor set was obtained from an adult with an advanced solid tumor such as melanoma, head and neck, liver or kidney cancer. Both conserved end residues are part of each CDR3. Fields, in order: CDR3 protein, CDR3 DNA, J gene, clone size, D gene, V gene. D genes are given only for firm matches. The listing skips clone size in some rows; elsewhere it reads once, few, many or a size class.

CDR3 protein: CASSVATAGGLGYTF; CDR3 DNA: TGTGCCAGCAGCGTAGCGACGGCCGGGGGTCTTGGCTACACCTTC; J gene: TRBJ1-2; clone size: NA; D gene: NA; V gene: TRBV9
CDR3 protein: CASSPRASTLSYEQYF; CDR3 DNA: TGTGCCAGCAGTCCTAGGGCGTCCACCCTCTCCTACGAGCAGTACTTC; J gene: TRBJ2-7; clone size: NA; D gene: NA; V gene: TRBV27
CDR3 protein: CASSLPSDYGYTF; CDR3 DNA: TGTGCCAGCAGCTTGCCCTCCGACTATGGCTACACCTTC; J gene: TRBJ1-2; clone size: once; D gene: NA; V gene: TRBV5-4
CDR3 protein: CASSDGVTEAFF; CDR3 DNA: TGTGCCAGCAGCGACGGGGTCACTGAAGCTTTCTTT; J gene: TRBJ1-1; clone size: NA; D gene: NA; V gene: TRBV9
CDR3 protein: CASSSSPHTEAFF; CDR3 DNA: TGTGCCAGCAGCTCGTCCCCCCACACTGAAGCTTTCTTT; J gene: TRBJ1-1; clone size: once; D gene: NA; V gene: TRBV13
CDR3 protein: CASSPRTGGEAFF; CDR3 DNA: TGTGCCAGCAGCCCCCGGACAGGGGGCGAGGCTTTCTTT; J gene: TRBJ1-1; clone size: NA; D gene: TRBD1; V gene: TRBV13
CDR3 protein: CASNNKPALSSGNTIYF; CDR3 DNA: TGTGCCAGCAATAACAAACCGGCTCTGTCCTCTGGAAACACCATATATTTT; J gene: TRBJ1-3; clone size: NA; D gene: NA; V gene: TRBV28
CDR3 protein: CASSFGTGGELFF; CDR3 DNA: TGTGCCAGCAGTTTTGGGACGGGCGGGGAGCTGTTTTTT; J gene: TRBJ2-2; clone size: NA; D gene: NA; V gene: TRBV27
CDR3 protein: CAIISGEPYEQYF; CDR3 DNA: TGTGCCATCATTTCTGGGGAACCCTACGAGCAGTACTTC; J gene: TRBJ2-7; clone size: once; D gene: NA; V gene: TRBV10-3
CDR3 protein: CASSLALTSGGANTGELFF; CDR3 DNA: TGTGCCAGCAGCTTAGCCCTGACTAGCGGGGGAGCGAACACCGGGGAGCTGTTTTTT; J gene: TRBJ2-2; clone size: NA; D gene: TRBD2; V gene: TRBV7-6
CDR3 protein: CASSQDLRSKGFQPQHF; CDR3 DNA: TGCGCCAGCAGCCAAGATCTTCGGTCAAAGGGCTTTCAGCCCCAGCATTTT; J gene: TRBJ1-5; clone size: NA; D gene: NA; V gene: TRBV4-3
CDR3 protein: CASSSYDSSDEQFF; CDR3 DNA: TGTGCCAGCAGTTCTTATGACAGTTCGGATGAGCAGTTCTTC; J gene: TRBJ2-1; clone size: NA; D gene: NA; V gene: TRBV27
CDR3 protein: CATEPRQGMLRGNTIYF; CDR3 DNA: TGTGCCACCGAGCCTAGGCAAGGGATGCTAAGAGGAAACACCATATATTTT; J gene: TRBJ1-3; clone size: NA; D gene: NA; V gene: TRBV28